A selection of T cell receptor beta chains follows, all from one sample in a study of response to subunit inactivated influenza vaccine. TCRdb reprocessed the RT-PCR reads with MiXCR, giving one entry per CDR3 protein. The profile shows 500,000 to 550,000 distinct CDR3 sequences, approximately 7.8% of them singletons. The sample here was PBMCs from blood, taken around 25 months after vaccination. The receptors were gathered from a man aged 45-69 years who received an inactivated influenza vaccine. Each CDR3 is given with its conserved first and last residue.

len: 12; j_gene: TRBJ2-1; v_gene: TRBV20-1; CDR3aa: CSTRFSYNEQFF
len: 15; j_gene: TRBJ1-3; v_gene: TRBV7-2; CDR3aa: CASRKDWSSGNTIYF
len: 14; j_gene: TRBJ2-2; v_gene: TRBV20-1; CDR3aa: CSARGRGRTGELFF
len: 16; j_gene: TRBJ2-1; v_gene: TRBV15; CDR3aa: CATSRDRGLAGGEQFF
len: 11; j_gene: TRBJ1-1; v_gene: TRBV14; CDR3aa: CASSHRGEAFF
len: 15; j_gene: TRBJ2-3; v_gene: TRBV20-1; CDR3aa: CSASTGTGRTDTQYF
len: 12; j_gene: TRBJ2-7; v_gene: TRBV20-1; CDR3aa: CSAPVYSYEQYF
len: 15; j_gene: TRBJ1-1; v_gene: TRBV7-9; CDR3aa: CASSSPGQGVAEAFF
len: 13; j_gene: TRBJ2-4; v_gene: TRBV29-1; CDR3aa: CSALPGGSRIQYF
len: 15; j_gene: TRBJ2-5; v_gene: TRBV5-1; CDR3aa: CASSSGDRGSETQYF
len: 11; j_gene: TRBJ2-1; v_gene: TRBV20-1; CDR3aa: CSALPDTEQFF
len: 17; j_gene: TRBJ1-2; v_gene: TRBV7-2; CDR3aa: CASSSTIPGQQLNGYTF
len: 17; j_gene: TRBJ2-7; v_gene: TRBV7-2; CDR3aa: CASSSILGGDRGYEQYF
len: 14; j_gene: TRBJ2-1; v_gene: TRBV7-9; CDR3aa: CASSLGGNLYEQFF
len: 16; j_gene: TRBJ2-1; v_gene: TRBV7-2; CDR3aa: CASSSQGLASYNEQFF
len: 14; j_gene: TRBJ2-3; v_gene: TRBV4-3; CDR3aa: CASSQVEVTDTQYF
len: 18; j_gene: TRBJ1-1; v_gene: TRBV20-1; CDR3aa: CSARDKNIGGAGYTEAFF
len: 15; j_gene: TRBJ2-1; v_gene: TRBV5-1; CDR3aa: CASSFLAGSQREQFF
len: 15; j_gene: TRBJ1-5; v_gene: TRBV4-2; CDR3aa: CASSLYRDSNQPQHF
len: 15; j_gene: TRBJ2-3; v_gene: TRBV27; CDR3aa: CASSFQDRFTDTQYF